The sequence of this T cell receptor beta chain was determined in a study of molecular identifiers for immune sequencing clone quantification. This clonotype has just a few counts. Trimming cost V 0 bases and J 1 base; bases outside gene matches: 7. Germline CDR1 LGHNA, CDR2 YSLEER. There are 18 residues in the CDR3. TCRdb itself ran the PCR reads through MiXCR, one entry per CDR3 protein. In the table there are 68,000 or so distinct CDR3 sequences, under 20% of which are singletons. Sequencing was performed on naive CD8+ T cells from blood, with Jurkat cell RNA spiked in. Subset reported: FACS-sorted CD8+CD4-CCR7+CD45RA+ naive T cells. This chain links TRBV4-3 with TRBJ2-1, with TRBD2 matching over 9 bases. This clonotype was sampled from a human donor in good health. Some libraries in this study had Jurkat cell RNA spiked in. The CDR3 DNA reads as TGCGCCAGCAGCCAAGAGGGGCGGGAGGGCCGGTCCTACAATGAGCAGTTCTTC. Translation: CASSQEGREGRSYNEQFF.